One sample yielded the 7 T cell receptor beta chains listed below, sequenced in a study of T cells in Graves' hyperthyroidism and ophthalmopathy. What was amplified from RNA transcripts were TCR beta CDR3 regions. The HTBI primer set was used in a first-round RT-PCR of the TCR CDR3. Using its own MiXCR run on the multiplex PCR reads, TCRdb lists one record per CDR3 protein. The data show roughly 240,000 distinct CDR3 sequences, with approximately 16% seen just once and less than 35% held by the top ten. Sequencing used blood. The receptors were sampled from a woman between 18 and 29 years old with Graves' ophthalmopathy.

This clonotype was recorded many times. This rearrangement joins TRBV6-1 to TRBJ1-4; D is possibly TRBD1 (6 bases). The V gene lost 3 bases and the J gene lost 8 bases, with 13 bases spanning the gap. Germline loops: CDR1 MNHNS, CDR2 SASEGT. CDR3 length: 14 residues. The CDR3: CASSEAGTREKLFF. The CDR3 DNA reads TGTGCCAGCAGTGAGGCCGGGACAAGGGAAAAACTGTTTTTT.

The V call is TRBV5-4, the J call TRBJ2-7; a possible D gene is TRBD1 (6 bases). V was cut by 4 bases and J by 0 bases, with 11 bases left in between. Germline assignment: CDR1 SGHNT and CDR2 YYREEE (reference sequence). The length of the CDR3 is 14 residues. This CDR3 is CASSLRDISYEQYF. For the CDR3, the DNA is TGTGCCAGCAGCCTCCGGGACATCTCCTACGAGCAGTACTTC.

There are many counts of this clonotype. CDR3 sequence: CASSVNRVWDTEAFF. In DNA, the CDR3 is TGTGCCAGCAGTGTCAACAGGGTGTGGGACACTGAAGCTTTCTTT. The chain is built from TRBV2 and TRBJ1-1, with D possibly TRBD1 on 6 matching bases. Trimming removed 4 bases from V and 3 bases from J, with 15 bases in between. Germline lookup yields CDR1 SNHLY and CDR2 FYNNEI. CDR3 length: 15 residues.

V gene TRBV4-1 combines with J gene TRBJ2-1; a possible D gene is TRBD1 (5 bases). V lost 1 base and J lost 15, with 28 bases in between. The CDR3 loop spans 17 amino acids. The germline gives CDR1 MGHRA, CDR2 YSYEKL. CDR3 amino acids: CASSQVYSRQGKEYPFF. The CDR3 nucleotides read TGCGCCAGCAGCCAAGTCTACTCTCGGCAGGGCAAGGAGTACCCGTTCTTC.

The table lists this clonotype with many counts. The rearrangement joins TRBV7-8 to TRBJ2-2; the match to TRBD2 covers 10 bases. The CDR3 runs 16 residues. J was trimmed by 5 bases and V by 2 bases; bases with no gene match: 5. Germline V gene data show CDR1 as SGHVS and CDR2 as FQNEAQ. The CDR3 reads CASSLLLAGWTGELFF. CDR3 nucleotide sequence: TGTGCCAGCAGCTTATTACTAGCGGGATGGACCGGGGAGCTGTTTTTT. Based on the CDR3 plus reference TRBV7-8 and TRBJ2-2, the full variable domain is GAGVSQSPRYKVAKRGQDVALRCDPISGHVSLFWYQQALGQGPEFLTYFQNEAQLDKSGLPSDRFFAERPEGSVSTLKIQRTQQEDSAVYLCASSLLLAGWTGELFFGEGSRLTVL.

This clonotype was counted many times. The chain employs TRBV12-3 or TRBV12-4 and TRBJ2-6; D remains ambiguous. V lost 1 base and J 0 bases, leaving 4 bases between the germline ends. The CDR3 covers 15 residues. The CDR3, as DNA: TGTGCCAGCAGTTTAGACACCTCTGGGGCCAACGTCCTGACTTTC. Its translation: CASSLDTSGANVLTF.

This clonotype was observed at least ten times. The chain uses TRBV15 and TRBJ2-1; D assignment may be TRBD1 or TRBD2 (6 bases each). V lost 5 bases, J lost 4 bases, and 18 bases lay in between. CDR1 and CDR2 (germline): LNHNV, YYDKDF (reference sequence). The CDR3 loop spans 16 amino acids. The CDR3 nucleotides are TGTGCCACCAGCCCACAGGGCGGGGCCCCGTACAATGAGCAGTTCTTC. Amino acid sequence: CATSPQGGAPYNEQFF.